Sequencing of this TCR beta chain was carried out in a study of Ad26.COV2.S vaccination and SARS-CoV-2 variants. The assay was immunoSEQ multiplex PCR, and TCRdb's table has in-frame clones only and misses some. Counted here are 350,000 to 500,000 clones, roughly nine tenths occurring once; the ten biggest clones make up just over 2.5%. Germline V gene sequence: CDR1 SNHLY, CDR2 FYNNEI. With 2 bases removed from V and 3 bases from J, the gap between germline ends came to 11 bases. The CDR3 runs to 15 residues. Sample treatment: roughly 20 received Ad26.COV2.S at low or high dose, single or two shots; several received placebo; per-sample allocation not given. Sampling took place 63 days after the first vaccine or placebo injection.

Sequencing was performed on peripheral blood, taken in a trial of Ad26.COV2.S vaccine versus placebo. This chain joins TRBV2 and TRBJ1-5; D ambiguous. This receptor was obtained from a person between 18 and 60 years old who received the Ad26.COV2.S COVID-19 vaccine or a placebo. The DNA of the CDR3 is TGTGCCAGCAGTGAATCGGACGGCTACAATCAGCCCCAGCATTTT. This sequence encodes CASSESDGYNQPQHF.